Listed here are 3 T cell receptor beta chains from one sample, sequenced in a study of molecular identifiers for immune sequencing clone quantification. Using its own MiXCR run on the PCR reads, TCRdb lists one record per CDR3 protein. Of about 510,000 distinct CDR3 sequences listed, around 23% are singletons. Source material: naive CD8+ T cells from blood, with Jurkat cell RNA spiked in. Described subset: FACS-sorted CD8+CD4-CCR7+CD45RA+ naive T cells. These receptors all stem from a human donor in good health. Some libraries in this study had Jurkat cell RNA spiked in.

This clonotype was detected only a few times. V and J are TRBV7-9 and TRBJ1-3, with D perhaps matching TRBD1 (5 bases). V lost 6 bases and J lost 1, with 16 bases in between. The CDR3 loop spans 16 amino acids. Germline CDR1 is SEHNR and CDR2 is FQNEAQ (reference sequence). CDR3 amino acids: CASRMSGTASGNTIYF. DNA of the CDR3: TGTGCCAGCAGGATGAGTGGGACGGCATCTGGAAACACCATATATTTT.

V usage is TRBV20-1 and J usage is TRBJ1-2; no firm D call. V was clipped by 0 bases and J by 3 bases, with 11 bases between them. The CDR3 spans 14 residues. Germline loops: CDR1 DFQATT, CDR2 SNEGSKA (reference sequence). CDR3 nucleotides: TGCAGTGCTAGAGATCAGAGGACCGACTATGGCTACACCTTC. Translating gives CSARDQRTDYGYTF.

V usage is TRBV11-2 and J usage is TRBJ2-7; D uncertain. This CDR3 is built from 14 residues. V shed 1 base and J shed 7 bases, with 14 bases lying between them. Per germline, CDR1 SGHAT and CDR2 FQNNGV. The CDR3 loop reads CASSLGVRREEQYF. The DNA of the CDR3 is TGTGCCAGCAGCTTAGGAGTCAGGCGAGAGGAGCAGTACTTC. Together with reference TRBV11-2 and TRBJ2-7, the CDR3 gives the full variable domain: EAGVAQSPRYKIIEKRQSVAFWCNPISGHATLYWYQQILGQGPKLLIQFQNNGVVDDSQLPKDRFSAERLKGVDSTLKIQPAKLEDSAVYLCASSLGVRREEQYFGPGTRLTVT.